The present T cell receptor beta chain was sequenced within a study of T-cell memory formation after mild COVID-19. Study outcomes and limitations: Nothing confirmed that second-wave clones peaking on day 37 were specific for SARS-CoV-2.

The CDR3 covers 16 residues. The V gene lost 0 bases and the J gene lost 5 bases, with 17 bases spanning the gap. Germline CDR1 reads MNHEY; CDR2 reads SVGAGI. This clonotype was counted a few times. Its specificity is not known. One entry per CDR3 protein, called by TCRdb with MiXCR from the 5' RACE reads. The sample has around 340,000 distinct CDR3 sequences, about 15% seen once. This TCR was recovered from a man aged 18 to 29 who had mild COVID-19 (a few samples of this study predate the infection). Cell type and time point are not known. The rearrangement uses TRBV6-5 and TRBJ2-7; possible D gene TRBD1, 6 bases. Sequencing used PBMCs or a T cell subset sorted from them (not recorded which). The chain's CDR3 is CASSYSGPGVVHEQYF. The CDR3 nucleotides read TGTGCCAGCAGTTACTCGGGGCCAGGGGTAGTACACGAGCAGTACTTC.